The 5 T cell receptor beta chains reported below all come from one sample, sequenced in a study of T cell repertoires in cytomegalovirus infection. TCRdb used MiXCR to reprocess the reads, holding one entry per CDR3 protein. The table has approximately 730,000 distinct CDR3 sequences, 29% seen once; the top ten hold over 10%. Antigens of these TCRs are unknown. The material was cultured CD8+ T cells from PBMCs, obtained from culture after CMV antigen stimulation. These receptors were collected from a human donor in good health (CMV status not recorded). Some clones in this sample may be carry-over from other donors' samples.

This clonotype appeared many times. The J gene is TRBJ2-3, the V gene TRBV7-6, with 10 bases aligning to TRBD2. The CDR3 has 18 amino acids. V was clipped by 4 bases and J by 2 bases; unmatched bases: 12. Per germline, CDR1 SGHVS and CDR2 FNYEAQ. CDR3 nucleotides: TGTGCCAGCAGCTCCGTAGCGGGGGGACCCCATTCCACAGATACGCAGTATTTT. Translated: CASSSVAGGPHSTDTQYF.

This clonotype occurred a few times. The V gene is TRBV6-2 or TRBV6-3, the J gene TRBJ1-5; 7 bases line up with TRBD1. The CDR3 extends over 17 amino acids. From germline, CDR1 is MNHEY and CDR2 SVGEGT. V dropped 10 bases and J dropped 11; count of bases not matched to a gene: 26. The CDR3 reads CATHRPGDRELGRAQHF. Written as DNA, the CDR3 is TGTGCCACCCACCGACCCGGAGACAGGGAGTTGGGAAGGGCCCAGCATTTT.

V and J are TRBV14 and TRBJ1-3; D is uncertain. The germline V gene has CDR1 SGHDN and CDR2 FVKESK. The CDR3 covers 15 residues. Trimming removed 0 bases at V and 4 bases at J, with 10 bases between. CDR3 amino acids: CASSQDAREGNTIYF. The CDR3 DNA reads as TGTGCCAGCAGCCAAGATGCGCGGGAGGGAAACACCATATATTTT.

This clonotype was detected a few times. This chain links TRBV20-1 with TRBJ1-5; D gene ambiguous. Germline V lookup: CDR1 DFQATT, CDR2 SNEGSKA (reference sequence). The CDR3 is 16 residues long. Trimming pared 0 bases from V and 2 bases from J, leaving 14 bases between. This CDR3 reads CSARDFAYGGNQPQHF. The DNA for the CDR3 is TGCAGTGCTAGAGATTTCGCCTACGGCGGCAATCAGCCCCAGCATTTT.

This clonotype showed up just a few times. This chain connects TRBV20-1 to TRBJ2-1; 12 bases line up with TRBD2. The CDR3 loop spans 15 amino acids. Per germline, CDR1 DFQATT and CDR2 SNEGSKA (reference sequence). With V trimmed by 5 bases and J by 4 bases, 6 bases remained unmatched. CDR3 nucleotides: TGCAGTGCTCCTAGCGGGGGGGCAGGTTACAATGAGCAGTTCTTC. Its translation is CSAPSGGAGYNEQFF.